This T cell receptor beta chain stems from a study of blood T cell repertoires in COVID-19. Per the authors' pipeline: From reference gene primer amplification, estimates of nucleated cell counts were derived. Measured with immunoSEQ multiplex PCR; TCRdb has only the in-frame clones, and not every one. V and J calls and clone size follow that table, whereas D and trimming were derived from the DNA. The sample comprises roughly 62,000 clones, 82% of which are singletons, and over 3.5% rests with the top ten. V shed 2 bases and J 5 bases; nucleotides not matched to a gene: 7. This CDR3 comprises 15 residues. Germline-derived CDR1 and CDR2 are LNHNV and YYDKDF (reference sequence).

The specimen was peripheral blood. This sequence originates from a man in his fifties or sixties with acute or convalescent COVID-19. The chain has TRBV15 and TRBJ1-2, with 8 bases matching TRBD1. The CDR3 DNA sequence: TGTGCCACCAGCAGACCGACAGGGGTCAAGTATGGCTACACCTTC. Amino acids: CATSRPTGVKYGYTF.